These 29 T cell receptor beta chains came from one sample sequenced in a study of T cell responses to AZD1222 COVID-19 vaccine. Clones were sequenced by immunoSEQ multiplex PCR, and TCRdb holds only the in-frame ones, with some missing. The sample contains around 100,000 clones, about 87% of which appear only once. The sequencing used peripheral blood, collected on day 0 of AZD1222 vaccination. These receptors came from an adult in good health.

This clone has just one count. V is TRBV19 and J is TRBJ1-1; D gene unclear. The ends were cut back, 4 bases at V and 6 bases at J, with 12 bases in the middle. Germline values: CDR1 LNHDA, CDR2 SQIVND (reference sequence). This CDR3 is 13 amino acids long. The CDR3 sequence: CASSTNPPAEAFF. The CDR3 DNA follows: TGTGCCAGTAGTACCAATCCACCAGCTGAAGCTTTCTTT.

The chain carries TRBV19 and TRBJ2-7, with D possibly called TRBD1 or TRBD2 (5 bases each). Trimming cost V 5 bases and J 0 bases, with 17 bases left between them. Germline CDR1 reads LNHDA; CDR2 reads SQIVND (reference sequence). The CDR3 length is 16 residues. The CDR3 coding sequence is TGTGCCAGTAGTCCTGGGACGGGCAGAACCTCCTACGAGCAGTACTTC. Amino acid sequence: CASSPGTGRTSYEQYF.

The chain couples TRBV7-2 to TRBJ2-3; D is possibly TRBD2 (6 bases). V lost 6 bases and J 0 bases, leaving 16 bases between the germline ends. Germline V gene lookup returns CDR1 SGHTA and CDR2 FQGNSA. This CDR3 has 16 residues. CDR3 region: CASSFGRGPSTDTQYF. CDR3 DNA: TGTGCCAGCAGTTTCGGGCGGGGACCTAGCACAGATACGCAGTATTTT.

The table lists this clone with a count of one. The CDR3 sequence is CASSWSAVGTEAFF. DNA of the CDR3: TGTGCCAGCAGTTGGTCGGCAGTTGGCACTGAAGCTTTCTTT. The rearrangement uses TRBV6-2 or TRBV6-3 and TRBJ1-1; D gene unclear. V was pared by 4 bases and J by 4 bases, with 13 bases between. The CDR3 has 14 residues. CDR1 is MNHEY, CDR2 SVGEGT, per germline.

This clone was seen a handful of times. The chain joins TRBV6-6 to TRBJ2-3; possibly TRBD1 for D (5 bases). V was cut by 6 bases and J by 0 bases, with 22 bases left in between. CDR1 and CDR2 from the germline V gene are MNHNY and SVGAGI (reference sequence). CDR3 length: 18 residues. The CDR3 nucleotides read TGTGCCAGCAGCCGAACCACAGCCATCAGGGTTAGCACAGATACGCAGTATTTT. Protein: CASSRTTAIRVSTDTQYF.

This sequence joins TRBV9 and TRBJ2-2; 7 bases fit TRBD1. V trimming: 3 bases; J trimming: 4 bases; junction bases outside the gene matches: 9. This CDR3 region has 16 residues. CDR1 and CDR2 (germline): SGDLS, YYNGEE. The CDR3 sequence is CASSARQGLGTGELFF. The CDR3 DNA reads as TGTGCCAGCAGCGCAAGACAGGGTCTCGGCACCGGGGAGCTGTTTTTT.

The chain is built from TRBV9 and TRBJ2-6; no definite D call. The germline CDR1 and CDR2 sequences are SGDLS and YYNGEE. V was trimmed by 2 bases and J by 1 base, leaving 7 bases between them. The CDR3 is 15 residues long. This chain's CDR3 is CASSVTSSGANVLTF. As DNA, the CDR3 is TGTGCCAGCAGCGTTACCTCGTCTGGGGCCAACGTCCTGACTTTC.

The chain employs TRBV7-2 and TRBJ2-7; no reliable D call. This CDR3 spans 15 amino acids. CDR1 is SGHTA and CDR2 is FQGNSA in the germline V gene. V lost 4 bases and J 4 bases, leaving 17 bases between the germline ends. DNA for the CDR3: TGTGCCAGCAGCTCACAATTATTAGACATTTACGAGCAGTACTTC. Protein product: CASSSQLLDIYEQYF.

The V and J genes are TRBV6-5 and TRBJ2-2; 13 nucleotides line up with TRBD2. Germline V gene lookup returns CDR1 MNHEY and CDR2 SVGAGI. The CDR3 is 14 amino acids. With V trimmed by 6 bases and J by 8 bases, 3 bases remained unmatched. CDR3 loop: CASRLAGGPGELFF. The CDR3 DNA follows: TGTGCCAGCAGACTAGCGGGGGGGCCGGGGGAGCTGTTTTTT.

The chain has TRBV10-2 and TRBJ1-5; TRBD1 matches at 9 bases. This CDR3 has 17 amino acids. Germline CDR1 is WSHSY and CDR2 is SAAADI. V was clipped by 4 bases and J by 6 bases; unmatched bases: 13. CDR3 residues: CASSATIQGARGQPQHF. The CDR3 coding sequence is TGCGCCAGCAGTGCCACTATACAGGGGGCGCGGGGTCAGCCCCAGCATTTT.

CDR3 nucleotide sequence: TGCAGCGTCCCCATTGGGGGGACATACAATGAGCAGTTCTTC. Protein product: CSVPIGGTYNEQFF. The chain uses TRBV29-1 and TRBJ2-1; the D gene could be TRBD1 or TRBD2 (6 bases each). Germline V CDR1 and CDR2: SQVTM, ANQGSEA. V lost 6 bases and J 4 bases, leaving 16 bases between the germline ends. The CDR3 contains 14 residues.

V gene TRBV7-2 combines with J gene TRBJ1-5; the D gene is possibly TRBD1 (6 bases). Germline assignment: CDR1 SGHTA and CDR2 FQGNSA. Trimming stripped 5 bases from V and 11 bases from J, with 19 bases between. This CDR3 has 14 residues. The DNA of the CDR3 is TGTGCCAGCAGCCCCGCGCGGGGGCGATTCGCCCAGCATTTT. It translates to CASSPARGRFAQHF.

The gene calls are TRBV4-2 and TRBJ2-7; 9 nucleotides agree with TRBD2. In germline, CDR1 is LGHNA, CDR2 YNFKEQ. V shed 0 bases, J shed 3 bases, and the junction held 6 bases outside the gene matches. This CDR3 comprises 16 residues. CDR3 bases: TGTGCCAGCAGCCAAGATTCAGCGGGGGGATTCTACGAGCAGTACTTC. It is translated as CASSQDSAGGFYEQYF.

The V and J genes are TRBV28 and TRBJ1-5; a possible D gene is TRBD1 (5 bases). V was cut by 3 bases and J by 6 bases, with 12 bases left in between. Germline CDR1 MDHEN, CDR2 SYDVKM. This CDR3 contains 14 residues. CDR3 coding DNA: TGTGCCAGCAGTTTTCTCCAGGGCGGTCAGCCCCAGCATTTT. Its translation: CASSFLQGGQPQHF.

This clone has more than one count but fewer than ten. This chain connects TRBV19 to TRBJ2-7; D tentatively reads TRBD1 or TRBD2 (6 bases each). Germline-derived CDR1 and CDR2 are LNHDA and SQIVND (reference sequence). V lost 5 bases and J 3 bases, leaving 17 bases between the germline ends. The CDR3 sequence is 15 residues long. The DNA of the CDR3 is TGTGCCAGTAGTTTTACAGGGAGGAGGAACTACGAGCAGTACTTC. Translated, it gives CASSFTGRRNYEQYF.

The rearrangement joins TRBV18 to TRBJ2-5; no clear D. The length of the CDR3 is 13 residues. Germline loops: CDR1 KGHSH, CDR2 LQKENI. V lost 3 bases and J 6 bases, leaving 11 bases between the germline ends. DNA for the CDR3: TGTGCCAGCTCACCCGTCAAACAGAAGACCCAGTACTTC. Amino acid sequence: CASSPVKQKTQYF. The whole variable domain, filled in from reference TRBV18 and TRBJ2-5, reads NAGVMQNPRHLVRRRGQEARLRCSPMKGHSHVYWYRQLPEEGLKFMVYLQKENIIDESGMPKERFSAEFPKEGPSILRIQQVVRGDSAAYFCASSPVKQKTQYFGPGTRLLVL.

This clone was observed once. The chain couples TRBV2 to TRBJ2-3; 13 nucleotides align to TRBD2. With 9 bases clipped from V and 6 bases from J, the junction kept 12 bases outside the gene matches. This CDR3 region has 16 residues. CDR1 SNHLY and CDR2 FYNNEI come from the germline V gene. The CDR3 loop is CARAGTSGGGRDTQYF. For the CDR3, the DNA is TGTGCCAGGGCAGGAACTAGCGGGGGGGGCAGGGATACGCAGTATTTT. The variable domain in full, completed from reference TRBV2 and TRBJ2-3, reads EPEVTQTPSHQVTQMGQEVILRCVPISNHLYFYWYRQILGQKVEFLVSFYNNEISEKSEIFDDQFSVERPDGSNFTLKIRSTKLEDSAMYFCARAGTSGGGRDTQYFGPGTRLTVL.

The chain joins TRBV7-2 to TRBJ1-1; D unclear. Deletions cut 1 base from V and 1 base from J, with 7 bases between. The CDR3 spans 14 residues. CDR1 is SGHTA, CDR2 FQGNSA, per germline. Written as DNA, the CDR3 is TGTGCCAGCAGCTTAGTGGTGGAGAACACTGAAGCTTTCTTT. Translated, it gives CASSLVVENTEAFF.

V usage is TRBV7-3 and J usage is TRBJ2-4; 11 nucleotides match TRBD1. CDR3 length: 17 residues. Germline CDR1 reads SGHTA; CDR2 reads FQGTGA. Losses at the gene ends were 2 bases for V and 1 base for J; bases not matched to a gene: 4. CDR3 coding DNA: TGTGCCAGCAGCTTATTGGGACAGGGGGTTGCCAAAAACATTCAGTACTTC. It codes for CASSLLGQGVAKNIQYF.

J is TRBJ1-5 and V is TRBV19; D is unresolved. Germline V gene data show CDR1 as LNHDA and CDR2 as SQIVND (reference sequence). Trimming took off 7 bases at V and 6 bases at J, with 19 bases between the two ends. CDR3 length: 15 amino acids. The CDR3 here is CASMERNSGGQPQHF. CDR3 in DNA: TGTGCCAGTATGGAGAGAAACTCGGGCGGTCAGCCCCAGCATTTT.

The chain combines TRBV19 with TRBJ2-3; D possibly uses TRBD1 or TRBD2 (5 bases each). The CDR3 is 14 residues long. Trimming pared 7 bases from V and 2 bases from J, leaving 13 bases between. Germline CDR1 is LNHDA and CDR2 is SQIVND (reference sequence). CDR3 sequence (DNA): TGTGCCAGTACGGACCGAGGGGACACAGATACGCAGTATTTT. This gives the protein CASTDRGDTDTQYF.

The chain is built from TRBV3-1 (or the pseudogene TRBV3-2) and TRBJ2-1; 10 nucleotides match TRBD2. This CDR3 has 14 amino acids. With V trimmed by 4 bases and J by 8 bases, 5 bases remained unmatched. Germline CDR1 is LGHDT and CDR2 is YNNKEL (reference sequence). The CDR3 DNA reads TGTGCCAGCAGCCCGGGACTAGCGCCCTATGAGCAGTTCTTC. The encoded protein is CASSPGLAPYEQFF.

This chain links TRBV19 with TRBJ1-5; tentative D call: TRBD1 (5 bases). The CDR3 has 14 amino acids. V was clipped by 6 bases and J by 6 bases, with 15 bases between them. CDR1 and CDR2 (germline): LNHDA, SQIVND (reference sequence). CDR3 DNA: TGTGCCAGTAGCTTAGGAGGGGCAAGTCAGCCCCAGCATTTT. This encodes CASSLGGASQPQHF.

This clone appeared once. The chain links TRBV14 to TRBJ1-2; 9 bases match TRBD1. Per the germline V gene, CDR1 is SGHDN and CDR2 is FVKESK. There are 15 residues in the CDR3. Unmatched junction bases numbered 6, after V lost 3 bases and J lost 4 bases. The CDR3 DNA reads as TGTGCCAGCAGCCATCCGGGACAGGGAGTCTATGGCTACACCTTC. Its protein is CASSHPGQGVYGYTF.

This chain joins TRBV18 and TRBJ2-1; 12 nucleotides align to TRBD2. This CDR3 comprises 16 residues. V shed 4 bases and J 7 bases; nucleotides not matched to a gene: 8. Germline CDR1 KGHSH, CDR2 LQKENI. The CDR3 DNA reads TGTGCCAGCTCACTCCAGACTAGCGGGGGCGGGAATGAGCAGTTCTTC. Translating it yields CASSLQTSGGGNEQFF.

The chain links TRBV12-3 or TRBV12-4 to TRBJ1-2; D call uncertain. The CDR3 has 12 amino acids. V was clipped by 6 bases and J by 4 bases, with 9 bases between them. CDR3: CASSKGVYGYTF. The DNA for the CDR3 is TGTGCCAGCAGCAAAGGTGTCTATGGCTACACCTTC.

CDR3 region: CASRRDRGSSEAFF. The CDR3 DNA sequence: TGTGCCAGCAGAAGGGACAGGGGGTCGTCTGAAGCTTTCTTT. This chain connects TRBV7-2 to TRBJ1-1; the match to TRBD1 covers 11 bases. Germline assignment: CDR1 SGHTA and CDR2 FQGNSA. The CDR3 extends over 14 amino acids. Trimming at V came to 6 bases and at J to 6 bases, leaving 6 bases not matched to a gene.

This chain links TRBV24-1 with TRBJ1-1, with D tentatively TRBD1 (5 bases). V was trimmed by 9 bases and J by 10 bases, leaving 14 bases between them. Germline V gene lookup returns CDR1 KGHDR and CDR2 SFDVKD. The CDR3 runs 11 residues. CDR3 nucleotide sequence: TGTGCCACCGGGGCCGGTGAGGTAGCTTTCTTT. Its translation is CATGAGEVAFF.

This clone appeared once. The genes are TRBV21-1 and TRBJ2-1; the D call of TRBD2 is as the table states it, not checked on the DNA. TRBV21-1 has pseudogene status. This CDR3 is built from 17 residues. The CDR3 sequence: CASSMAGTENSYNEQFF. The CDR3 DNA reads TGTGCCAGCAGCATGGCCGGGACTGAGAACTCCTACAATGAGCAGTTCTTC.